Reported below is one TCR beta chain. The target antigen is unknown. PCR was performed a second time for roughly 7 to 11 cycles using a sample-barcoded 5' primer and a J-beta primer mix. Each cDNA molecule was tagged by a template-switch adaptor that had 12 random nucleotides. A minimum of 2.5 million CDR3-containing paired-end reads was obtained for each sample. TCRdb passed the 5' RACE reads through MiXCR, listing each CDR3 protein once. The data contain roughly 930,000 distinct CDR3 sequences, 45% to 50% of them seen just once; the ten biggest clones take up roughly 13%. V was cut by 6 bases and J by 11 bases, with 14 bases left in between. This CDR3 has 12 residues. CDR1 is MNHEY and CDR2 is SVGEGT in the germline V gene. The sample belongs to a study of blood T cells in healthy people across ages. Study-level points and caveats: Unsorted PBMCs ruled out conclusive naive versus antigen-experienced comparison. Per million T cells, TCR beta diversity dropped about linearly as age rose.

This TCR was recovered from a man aged 30-40 years in good health. The J gene is TRBJ1-5, the V gene TRBV6-2 or TRBV6-3; D unresolved. Source material: blood. The CDR3 protein is CASRDPSGTQHF. The CDR3 DNA is TGTGCCAGCAGGGACCCCTCCGGAACCCAGCATTTT.